A selection of T cell receptor beta chains follows, all from one sample in a study of sequential checkpoint blockade in melanoma. The table came from immunoSEQ multiplex PCR; TCRdb's copy has only in-frame clones and leaves some out. The sample consists of under 50,000 clones, about 88% of them appearing once. Material: CD8+ T cells sorted from blood (inferred from file names), obtained from a patient given nivolumab and ipilimumab in sequence. All receptors come from a human donor with melanoma. Each CDR3 is given with its conserved first and last residue. A D gene is named only where the DNA matches it firmly. A row's size may be missing; if present it is once, few, many or a size class.

length: 19
J: TRBJ2-7
D: TRBD2
V: TRBV11-2
size: -
DNA: TGTGCCAGCAGCTTACCCCCCTGGGAGGGAGGGCCTCGAGAGTACGAGCAGTACTTC
CDR3: CASSLPPWEGGPREYEQYF

length: 15
J: TRBJ1-2
D: -
V: TRBV4-1
size: -
DNA: TGCGCCAGCAGCCAAGAGGGTAGCACTAACTATGGCTACACCTTC
CDR3: CASSQEGSTNYGYTF

length: 18
J: TRBJ2-3
D: TRBD1
V: TRBV7-9
size: -
DNA: TGTGCCAGCAGCTTAGTGGATGGGGGGACAGGGTTAACAGATACGCAGTATTTT
CDR3: CASSLVDGGTGLTDTQYF

length: 17
J: TRBJ2-5
D: TRBD1
V: TRBV27
size: -
DNA: TGTGCCAGCAGTTTATCGGGACAGGGTTTATTGTGGGAGACCCAGTACTTC
CDR3: CASSLSGQGLLWETQYF

length: 11
J: TRBJ2-1
D: -
V: TRBV27
size: -
DNA: TGTGCCAGCAGCCAGTACAATGAGCAGTTCTTC
CDR3: CASSQYNEQFF

length: 16
J: TRBJ1-2
D: -
V: TRBV7-6
size: -
DNA: TGTGCCAGCAGCTTAGTTCATTTCCAGGGAACGGGTGGCTACACCTTC
CDR3: CASSLVHFQGTGGYTF

length: 12
J: TRBJ2-7
D: TRBD1
V: TRBV27
size: -
DNA: TGTGCCAGCAGTTCGACAGGGGTGGAGCAGTACTTC
CDR3: CASSSTGVEQYF

length: 18
J: TRBJ2-3
D: TRBD2
V: TRBV9
size: -
DNA: TGTGCCAGCAGCGTAAGACTAGCGGGAGGGCCCTCGGTAGATACGCAGTATTTT
CDR3: CASSVRLAGGPSVDTQYF

length: 15
J: TRBJ2-2
D: TRBD1
V: TRBV19
size: -
DNA: TGTGCCAGTAGCGACCCGGGACAGGGGTTCCGGGAGCTGTTTTTT
CDR3: CASSDPGQGFRELFF

length: 14
J: TRBJ1-1
D: -
V: TRBV7-9
size: -
DNA: TGTGCCAGCAGCTTGGCAGGGTTGAACACTGAAGCTTTCTTT
CDR3: CASSLAGLNTEAFF

length: 12
J: TRBJ2-7
D: -
V: TRBV7-8
size: -
DNA: TGTGCCAGCAGCTTAGCGCAGGTCGCGCAGTACTTC
CDR3: CASSLAQVAQYF

length: 17
J: TRBJ1-3
D: TRBD1
V: TRBV28
size: -
DNA: TGTGCCAGCACTCTCCTAGGGGGCCTGAGCTCTGGAAACACCATATATTTT
CDR3: CASTLLGGLSSGNTIYF

length: 16
J: TRBJ2-6
D: TRBD2
V: TRBV30
size: few
DNA: TGTGCCTGGAGCGGGACTAGTTTCTCTGGGGCCAACGTCCTGACTTTC
CDR3: CAWSGTSFSGANVLTF

length: 12
J: TRBJ2-1
D: -
V: TRBV19
size: -
DNA: TGTGCCAGTAGCCAGGGCCTCAATGAGCAGTTCTTC
CDR3: CASSQGLNEQFF

length: 15
J: TRBJ2-3
D: -
V: TRBV27
size: -
DNA: TGTGCCAGCAGTCGGCTAACAGCAACCACAGATACGCAGTATTTT
CDR3: CASSRLTATTDTQYF

length: 15
J: TRBJ1-1
D: -
V: TRBV5-1
size: -
DNA: TGCGCCAGCAGCTTCGCCAGGGGCTCGTTCGGTGAAGCTTTCTTT
CDR3: CASSFARGSFGEAFF

length: 14
J: TRBJ1-1
D: -
V: TRBV5-4
size: -
DNA: TGTGCCAGCAGCTCTCCGGGAATGAACACTGAAGCTTTCTTT
CDR3: CASSSPGMNTEAFF

length: 13
J: TRBJ2-7
D: TRBD2
V: TRBV27
size: -
DNA: TGTGCCAGCGGGGCGGGAGTGAACTACGAGCAGTACTTC
CDR3: CASGAGVNYEQYF

length: 15
J: TRBJ2-7
D: TRBD2
V: TRBV27
size: -
DNA: TGTGCCAGCAGTTTATCGCTAGCGGCCTCCTACGAGCAGTACTTC
CDR3: CASSLSLAASYEQYF

length: 13
J: TRBJ2-7
D: -
V: TRBV4-1
size: -
DNA: TGCGCCAGCAGCCAAGATGGAGGGCTCGAGCAGTACTTC
CDR3: CASSQDGGLEQYF

length: 14
J: TRBJ2-2
D: TRBD1
V: TRBV9
size: -
DNA: TGTGCCAGCAGGGGGACAGGGAGGCCCGGGGAGCTGTTTTTT
CDR3: CASRGTGRPGELFF

length: 20
J: TRBJ2-2
D: TRBD2
V: TRBV4-3
size: once
DNA: TGCGCCAGCAGCCAGGATGGACTAGCGGGGGTTCCCGCGAACACCGGGGAGCTGTTTTTT
CDR3: CASSQDGLAGVPANTGELFF

length: 14
J: TRBJ1-1
D: -
V: TRBV5-1
size: -
DNA: TGCGCCAGCAGCCTAACAGGGAGTAACACTGAAGCTTTCTTT
CDR3: CASSLTGSNTEAFF

length: 16
J: TRBJ2-5
D: TRBD1
V: TRBV4-3
size: -
DNA: TGCGCCAGCAGCCAAGATCAGACAGGGTCCAGCGGGACCCAGTACTTC
CDR3: CASSQDQTGSSGTQYF

length: 15
J: TRBJ2-7
D: TRBD2
V: TRBV5-5
size: -
DNA: TGTGCCAGCAGCTTGTGGGGGGGAACCTCCTACGAGCAGTACTTC
CDR3: CASSLWGGTSYEQYF

length: 13
J: TRBJ1-2
D: -
V: TRBV5-1
size: -
DNA: TGCGCCACCACGACAGCTTCTAACTATGGCTACACCTTC
CDR3: CATTTASNYGYTF

length: 14
J: TRBJ2-1
D: -
V: TRBV10-2
size: -
DNA: TGCGCCAGCAGTCAAGGAGTTTCCTACAATGAGCAGTTCTTC
CDR3: CASSQGVSYNEQFF

length: 15
J: TRBJ1-2
D: -
V: TRBV4-3
size: -
DNA: TGCGCCAGCAGCCTCGGGATCCCTCCCAACTATGGCTACACCTTC
CDR3: CASSLGIPPNYGYTF

length: 14
J: TRBJ1-1
D: TRBD1
V: TRBV29-1
size: -
DNA: TGCAGCGTTGACCTGGACAGGGTTGCCACTGAAGCTTTCTTT
CDR3: CSVDLDRVATEAFF

length: 12
J: TRBJ1-1
D: -
V: TRBV7-6
size: few
DNA: TGTGCCAGCAGCGATGAAGGAGTTGAAGCTTTCTTT
CDR3: CASSDEGVEAFF

length: 16
J: TRBJ2-3
D: TRBD1
V: TRBV7-9
size: -
DNA: TGTGCCAGCAGCTTAGCGCAGGGGGCCCAAGGAGATACGCAGTATTTT
CDR3: CASSLAQGAQGDTQYF

length: 16
J: TRBJ1-5
D: TRBD1
V: TRBV4-1
size: -
DNA: TGCGCCAGCAGCCAGCACGGACAGGGGTTCCTAGAGCCCCAGCATTTT
CDR3: CASSQHGQGFLEPQHF

length: 13
J: TRBJ2-1
D: -
V: TRBV19
size: once
DNA: TGTGCCAGTAGTATTAATTCAGGGAATGAGCAGTTCTTC
CDR3: CASSINSGNEQFF

length: 12
J: TRBJ2-3
D: -
V: TRBV29-1
size: -
DNA: TGCAGCTCTATTGGAGGGCCAGATACGCAGTATTTT
CDR3: CSSIGGPDTQYF

length: 12
J: TRBJ2-7
D: -
V: TRBV6-5
size: -
DNA: TGTGCCAGCAGCGGGGTCGAGTACGAGCAGTACTTC
CDR3: CASSGVEYEQYF

length: 15
J: TRBJ2-5
D: -
V: TRBV5-4
size: once
DNA: TGTGCCAGCAGCGCCCTCGGGGAATTCCAAGAGACCCAGTACTTC
CDR3: CASSALGEFQETQYF

length: 12
J: TRBJ2-7
D: TRBD2
V: TRBV29-1
size: -
DNA: TGCAGCGTTGGACTAGCGGGGGTCGAGCAGTACTTC
CDR3: CSVGLAGVEQYF

length: 16
J: TRBJ2-7
D: TRBD2
V: TRBV9
size: -
DNA: TGTGCCAGCAGCCCCAGACTAGCGGCGAGCTCCTACGAGCAGTACTTC
CDR3: CASSPRLAASSYEQYF

length: 14
J: TRBJ2-1
D: -
V: TRBV13
size: -
DNA: TGTGCCAGCAGCTTTGGGCGGGGTTCGAATGAGCAGTTCTTC
CDR3: CASSFGRGSNEQFF

length: 15
J: TRBJ1-5
D: -
V: TRBV7-8
size: -
DNA: TGTGCCAGCAGCCCACATCAGGTTAGCAATCAGCCCCAGCATTTT
CDR3: CASSPHQVSNQPQHF

length: 15
J: TRBJ1-5
D: -
V: TRBV9
size: once
DNA: TGTGCCAGCAGCGTGGAACCCGGGACAAATCAGCCCCAGCATTTT
CDR3: CASSVEPGTNQPQHF

length: 19
J: TRBJ2-3
D: TRBD2
V: TRBV7-6
size: -
DNA: TGTGCCAGCAGCTTATGGGCTAGCGGGAGCGAGCTAAGCACAGATACGCAGTATTTT
CDR3: CASSLWASGSELSTDTQYF

length: 15
J: TRBJ2-1
D: TRBD2
V: TRBV6-6
size: -
DNA: TGTGCCAGCAGACTAGCGGGAGCAGGTTACAATGAGCAGTTCTTC
CDR3: CASRLAGAGYNEQFF

length: 14
J: TRBJ2-3
D: TRBD1
V: TRBV27
size: -
DNA: TGTGCCACTTACCGGGACAGGGTATCAGATACGCAGTATTTT
CDR3: CATYRDRVSDTQYF

length: 18
J: TRBJ2-3
D: TRBD2
V: TRBV4-3
size: -
DNA: TGCGCCAGCAGCCAAGATGGGGCTAGCGGGGTGTGGCCCCCTACGCAGTATTTT
CDR3: CASSQDGASGVWPPTQYF

length: 17
J: TRBJ1-1
D: TRBD1
V: TRBV11-2
size: -
DNA: TGTGCCAGCAGCTCTGTCCCGGGACAGGGAACGAACACTGAAGCTTTCTTT
CDR3: CASSSVPGQGTNTEAFF

length: 18
J: TRBJ1-1
D: TRBD1
V: TRBV5-1
size: -
DNA: TGCGCCAGCAGCCTTATTGTCCGGGACAGGGTTATGAACACTGAAGCTTTCTTT
CDR3: CASSLIVRDRVMNTEAFF

length: 15
J: TRBJ1-2
D: -
V: TRBV13
size: -
DNA: TGTGCCAGCAGCTTAGGCGGTACAGGGTACTATGGCTACACCTTC
CDR3: CASSLGGTGYYGYTF

length: 14
J: TRBJ2-1
D: TRBD2
V: TRBV9
size: -
DNA: TGTGCCAGCAGCGTGACGGGAGGGTCCAATGAGCAGTTCTTC
CDR3: CASSVTGGSNEQFF

length: 14
J: TRBJ1-4
D: TRBD1
V: TRBV5-1
size: -
DNA: TGCGCCAGCAGCTGGGGACAGGGGTTGGAAAAACTGTTTTTT
CDR3: CASSWGQGLEKLFF

length: 13
J: TRBJ2-1
D: -
V: TRBV7-2
size: -
DNA: TGTGCCAGCAGCTTTAGGGGATGGGATGAGCAGTTCTTC
CDR3: CASSFRGWDEQFF

length: 15
J: TRBJ1-4
D: -
V: TRBV6-6
size: -
DNA: TGTGCCAGCAGTCGCCTACCGACAACTAATGAAAAACTGTTTTTT
CDR3: CASSRLPTTNEKLFF

length: 16
J: TRBJ1-1
D: -
V: TRBV7-9
size: -
DNA: TGTGCCAGCAGCCCCAAAGGGACACCTAGGAACACTGAAGCTTTCTTT
CDR3: CASSPKGTPRNTEAFF

length: 11
J: TRBJ1-2
D: -
V: TRBV7-9
size: few
DNA: TGTGCCAGCGATAAAGCGGGTGGCTACACCTTC
CDR3: CASDKAGGYTF

length: 15
J: TRBJ2-1
D: TRBD2
V: TRBV7-9
size: -
DNA: TGTGCCAGCAGCTGGACTAGCGGGATCCCCGATGAGCAGTTCTTC
CDR3: CASSWTSGIPDEQFF

length: 18
J: TRBJ2-1
D: -
V: TRBV11-3
size: -
DNA: TGTGCCAGCAGGTCCTACCGGGGCGGGATGAGCTCCTACAATGAGCAGTTCTTC
CDR3: CASRSYRGGMSSYNEQFF

length: 15
J: TRBJ1-2
D: TRBD1
V: TRBV28
size: -
DNA: TGTGCCAGCAGTCCTTCAGGGGGTTTATACTATGGCTACACCTTC
CDR3: CASSPSGGLYYGYTF